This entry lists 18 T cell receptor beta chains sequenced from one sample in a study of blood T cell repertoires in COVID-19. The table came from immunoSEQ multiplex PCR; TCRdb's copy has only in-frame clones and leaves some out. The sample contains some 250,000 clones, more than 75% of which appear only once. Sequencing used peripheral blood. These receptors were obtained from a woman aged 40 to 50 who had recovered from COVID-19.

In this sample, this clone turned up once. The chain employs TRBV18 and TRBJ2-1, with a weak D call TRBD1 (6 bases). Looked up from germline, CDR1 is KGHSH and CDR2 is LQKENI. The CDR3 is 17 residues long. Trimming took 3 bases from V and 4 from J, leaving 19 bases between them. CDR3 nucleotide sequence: TGTGCCAGCTCACCCCCAGTGGGGGCGGCGGGTTACAATGAGCAGTTCTTC. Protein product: CASSPPVGAAGYNEQFF.

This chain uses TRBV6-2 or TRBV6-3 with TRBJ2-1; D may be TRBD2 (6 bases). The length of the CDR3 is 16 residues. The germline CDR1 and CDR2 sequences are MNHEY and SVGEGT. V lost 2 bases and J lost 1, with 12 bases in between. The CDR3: CASSYGPGVSYNEQFF. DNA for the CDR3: TGTGCCAGCAGTTACGGGCCGGGAGTTTCCTACAATGAGCAGTTCTTC.

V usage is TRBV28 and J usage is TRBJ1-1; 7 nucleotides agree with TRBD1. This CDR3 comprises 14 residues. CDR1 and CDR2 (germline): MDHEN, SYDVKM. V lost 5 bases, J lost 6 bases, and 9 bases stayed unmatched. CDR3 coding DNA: TGTGCCAGCAGTGCCGACAGGGCGAGGGCTGAAGCTTTCTTT. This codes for CASSADRARAEAFF. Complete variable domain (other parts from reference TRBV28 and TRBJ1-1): DVKVTQSSRYLVKRTGEKVFLECVQDMDHENMFWYRQDPGLGLRLIYFSYDVKMKEKGDIPEGYSVSREKKERFSLILESASTNQTSMYLCASSADRARAEAFFGQGTRLTVV.

The CDR3 DNA sequence: TGTGCCAGCAGCCCCATCCCCCTAGGCTATGGCTACACCTTC. Translation gives CASSPIPLGYGYTF. The rearrangement joins TRBV27 to TRBJ1-2; D remains unclear. Trimming took 6 bases from V and 4 from J, leaving 15 bases between them. CDR1 MNHEY and CDR2 SMNVEV come from the germline V gene (reference sequence). This CDR3 spans 14 amino acids.

The CDR3 here is CASSQGLAGDEQFF. The CDR3 nucleotides are TGTGCCAGCAGCCAAGGACTAGCGGGAGATGAGCAGTTCTTC. The J gene is TRBJ2-1, the V gene TRBV7-6, with TRBD2 matching 13 bases. The germline V gene has CDR1 SGHVS and CDR2 FNYEAQ. The ends lost 5 bases at V and 8 bases at J; junction bases unmatched: 3. This CDR3 region has 14 residues. Together with reference TRBV7-6 and TRBJ2-1, the CDR3 gives the full variable domain: GAGVSQSPRYKVTKRGQDVALRCDPISGHVSLYWYRQALGQGPEFLTYFNYEAQQDKSGLPNDRFSAERPEGSISTLTIQRTEQRDSAMYRCASSQGLAGDEQFFGPGTRLTVL.

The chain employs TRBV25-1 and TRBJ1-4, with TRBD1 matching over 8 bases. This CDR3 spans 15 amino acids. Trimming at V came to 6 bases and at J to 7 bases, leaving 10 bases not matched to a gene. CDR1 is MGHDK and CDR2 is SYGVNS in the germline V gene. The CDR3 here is CASRTKTGVGEKLFF. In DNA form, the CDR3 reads TGTGCCAGCAGGACCAAGACAGGGGTGGGTGAAAAACTGTTTTTT.

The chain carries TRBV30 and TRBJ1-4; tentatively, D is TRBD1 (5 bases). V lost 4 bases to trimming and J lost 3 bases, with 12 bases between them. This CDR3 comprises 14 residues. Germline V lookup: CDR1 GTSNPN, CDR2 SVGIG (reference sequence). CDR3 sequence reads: CAWTVGRSNEKLFF. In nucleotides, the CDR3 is TGTGCCTGGACTGTGGGGCGGTCTAATGAAAAACTGTTTTTT.

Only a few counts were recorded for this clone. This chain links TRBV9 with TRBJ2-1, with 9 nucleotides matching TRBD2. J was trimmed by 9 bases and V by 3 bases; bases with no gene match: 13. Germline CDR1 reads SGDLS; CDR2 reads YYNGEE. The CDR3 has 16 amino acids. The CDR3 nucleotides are TGTGCCAGCAGCGCCGCCAATCCGGGACTAGCTACTGAGCAGTTCTTC. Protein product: CASSAANPGLATEQFF.

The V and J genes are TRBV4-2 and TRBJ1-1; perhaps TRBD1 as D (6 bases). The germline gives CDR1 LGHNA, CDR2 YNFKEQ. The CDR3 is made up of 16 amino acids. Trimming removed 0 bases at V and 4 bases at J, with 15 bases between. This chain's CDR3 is CASSQDWAGDGTEAFF. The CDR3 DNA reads TGTGCCAGCAGCCAAGATTGGGCAGGGGATGGCACTGAAGCTTTCTTT.

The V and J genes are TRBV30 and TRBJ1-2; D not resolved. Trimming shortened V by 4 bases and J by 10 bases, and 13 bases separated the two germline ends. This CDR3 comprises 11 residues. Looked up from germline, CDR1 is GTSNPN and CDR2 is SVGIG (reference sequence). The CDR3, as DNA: TGTGCCTGGATGAGGTGGGAGGCCTACACCTTC. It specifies CAWMRWEAYTF.

CDR3 sequence (DNA): TGTGCCAGCAGCCGGACAGGGACAGGGGAAGCTTTCTTT. Protein sequence: CASSRTGTGEAFF. The V call is TRBV7-9, the J call TRBJ1-1, with 9 bases aligning to TRBD1. CDR1 is SEHNR, CDR2 FQNEAQ, per germline (reference sequence). J was trimmed by 8 bases and V by 5 bases; bases with no gene match: 6. The CDR3 covers 13 residues. The full variable domain, rest sourced from reference TRBV7-9 and TRBJ1-1, is DTGVSQNPRHKITKRGQNVTFRCDPISEHNRLYWYRQTLGQGPEFLTYFQNEAQLEKSRLLSDRFSAERPKGSFSTLEIQRTEQGDSAMYLCASSRTGTGEAFFGQGTRLTVV.

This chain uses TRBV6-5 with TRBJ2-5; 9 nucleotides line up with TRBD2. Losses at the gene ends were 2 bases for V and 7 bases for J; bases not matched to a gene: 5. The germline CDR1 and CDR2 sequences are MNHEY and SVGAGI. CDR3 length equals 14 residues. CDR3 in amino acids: CASSYGVAGATQYF. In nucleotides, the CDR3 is TGTGCCAGCAGTTACGGTGTAGCGGGAGCGACCCAGTACTTC.

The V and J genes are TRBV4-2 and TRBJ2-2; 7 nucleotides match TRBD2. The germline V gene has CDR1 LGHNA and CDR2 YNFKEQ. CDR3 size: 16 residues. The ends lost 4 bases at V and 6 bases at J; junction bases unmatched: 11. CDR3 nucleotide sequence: TGTGCCAGCAGCCTTTTGGGGGGAGGGCCTTCCGGGGAGCTGTTTTTT. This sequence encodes CASSLLGGGPSGELFF.

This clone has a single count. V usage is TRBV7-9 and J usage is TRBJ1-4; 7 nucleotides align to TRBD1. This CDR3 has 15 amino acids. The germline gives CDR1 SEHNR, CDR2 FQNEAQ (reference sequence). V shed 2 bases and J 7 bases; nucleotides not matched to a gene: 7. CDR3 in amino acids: CASSLLTGVGEKLFF. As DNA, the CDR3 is TGTGCCAGCAGCTTACTAACAGGGGTCGGTGAAAAACTGTTTTTT.

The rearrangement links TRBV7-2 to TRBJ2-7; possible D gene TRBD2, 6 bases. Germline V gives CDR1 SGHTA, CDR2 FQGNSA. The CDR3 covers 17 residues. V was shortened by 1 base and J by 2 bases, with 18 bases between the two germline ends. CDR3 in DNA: TGTGCCAGCAGCTTAGGTTTGGCGGGGAGGCCTGCCTACGAGCAGTACTTC. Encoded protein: CASSLGLAGRPAYEQYF. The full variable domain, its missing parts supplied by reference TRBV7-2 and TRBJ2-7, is GAGVSQSPSNKVTEKGKDVELRCDPISGHTALYWYRQSLGQGLEFLIYFQGNSAPDKSGLPSDRFSAERTGGSVSTLTIQRTQQEDSAVYLCASSLGLAGRPAYEQYFGPGTRLTVT.

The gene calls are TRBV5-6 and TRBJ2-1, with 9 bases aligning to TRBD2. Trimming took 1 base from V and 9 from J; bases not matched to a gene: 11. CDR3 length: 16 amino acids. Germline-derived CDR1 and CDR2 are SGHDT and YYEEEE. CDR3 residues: CASSLYGSGRQSEQFF. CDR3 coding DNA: TGTGCCAGCAGCTTGTATGGGAGCGGGAGGCAGAGTGAGCAGTTCTTC.

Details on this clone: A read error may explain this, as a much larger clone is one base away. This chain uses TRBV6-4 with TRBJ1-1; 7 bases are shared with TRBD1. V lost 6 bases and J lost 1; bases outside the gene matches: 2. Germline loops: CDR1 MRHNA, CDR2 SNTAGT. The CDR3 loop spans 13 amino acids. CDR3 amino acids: CASSRTGNTEAFF. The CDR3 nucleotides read TGTGCCAGCAGCAGGACAGGGAACACTGAAGCTTTCTTT.

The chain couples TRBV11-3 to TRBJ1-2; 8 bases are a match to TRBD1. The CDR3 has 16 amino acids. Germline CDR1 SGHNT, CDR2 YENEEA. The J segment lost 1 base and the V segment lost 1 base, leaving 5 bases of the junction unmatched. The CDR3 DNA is TGTGCCAGCAGCTTAGGCAGGGGGCGGAATAACTATGGCTACACCTTC. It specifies CASSLGRGRNNYGYTF.